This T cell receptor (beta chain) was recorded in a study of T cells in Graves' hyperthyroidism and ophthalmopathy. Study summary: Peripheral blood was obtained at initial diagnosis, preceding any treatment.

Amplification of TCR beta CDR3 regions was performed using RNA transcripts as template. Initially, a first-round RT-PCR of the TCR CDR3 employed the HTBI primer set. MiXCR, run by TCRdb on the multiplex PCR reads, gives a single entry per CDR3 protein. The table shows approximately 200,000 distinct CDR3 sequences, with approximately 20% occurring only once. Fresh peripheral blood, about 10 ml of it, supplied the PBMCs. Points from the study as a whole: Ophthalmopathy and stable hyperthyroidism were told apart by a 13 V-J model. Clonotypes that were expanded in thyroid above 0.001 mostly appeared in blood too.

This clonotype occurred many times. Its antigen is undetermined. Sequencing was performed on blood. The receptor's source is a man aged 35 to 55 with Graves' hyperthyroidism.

The CDR3 sequence is CASTGGGGTEAFF. In DNA, the CDR3 is TGTGCCAGCACAGGGGGCGGGGGCACTGAAGCTTTCTTT. This chain links TRBV7-9 with TRBJ1-1; 8 nucleotides line up with TRBD1. The length of the CDR3 is 13 residues. V lost 7 bases and J lost 4; bases outside the gene matches: 5. Germline lookup yields CDR1 SEHNR and CDR2 FQNEAQ (reference sequence). The full variable domain, its missing parts supplied by reference TRBV7-9 and TRBJ1-1, is DTGVSQNPRHKITKRGQNVTFRCDPISEHNRLYWYRQTLGQGPEFLTYFQNEAQLEKSRLLSDRFSAERPKGSFSTLEIQRTEQGDSAMYLCASTGGGGTEAFFGQGTRLTVV.